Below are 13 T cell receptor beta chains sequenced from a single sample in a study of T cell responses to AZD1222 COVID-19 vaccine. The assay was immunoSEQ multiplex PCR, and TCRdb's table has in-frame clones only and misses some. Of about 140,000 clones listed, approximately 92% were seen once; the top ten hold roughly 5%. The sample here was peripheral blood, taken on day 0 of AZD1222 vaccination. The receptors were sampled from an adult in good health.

The CDR3 sequence is CASSLSDGGYQPQHF. CDR3 sequence (DNA): TGTGCCAGCAGTTTATCGGACGGGGGTTATCAGCCCCAGCATTTT. The chain carries TRBV27 and TRBJ1-5, with a possible D match to TRBD1 (5 bases). Between the trimmed V and J ends, which lost 0 bases and 5 bases, there was a span of 11 bases. Per the germline V gene, CDR1 is MNHEY and CDR2 is SMNVEV (reference sequence). This CDR3 comprises 15 residues.

In DNA form, the CDR3 reads TGTGCCAGCACCCTAGGGACAGGGGGCCGCGAGACCCAGTACTTC. Its translation is CASTLGTGGRETQYF. The chain couples TRBV7-6 to TRBJ2-5; 12 bases match TRBD1. CDR3 length equals 15 residues. V trimming: 7 bases; J trimming: 5 bases; junction bases outside the gene matches: 8. The germline V gene has CDR1 SGHVS and CDR2 FNYEAQ.

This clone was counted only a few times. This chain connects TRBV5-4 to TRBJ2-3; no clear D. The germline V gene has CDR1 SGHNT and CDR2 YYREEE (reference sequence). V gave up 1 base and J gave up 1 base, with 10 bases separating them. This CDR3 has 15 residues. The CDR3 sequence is CASSLKGGGTDTQYF. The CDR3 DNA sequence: TGTGCCAGCAGCTTGAAGGGTGGAGGCACAGATACGCAGTATTTT.

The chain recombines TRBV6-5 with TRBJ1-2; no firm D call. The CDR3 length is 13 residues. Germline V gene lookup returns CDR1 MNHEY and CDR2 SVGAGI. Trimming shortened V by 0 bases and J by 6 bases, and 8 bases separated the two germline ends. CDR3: CASSYSMENGYTF. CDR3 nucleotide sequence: TGTGCCAGCAGTTACTCGATGGAGAATGGCTACACCTTC.

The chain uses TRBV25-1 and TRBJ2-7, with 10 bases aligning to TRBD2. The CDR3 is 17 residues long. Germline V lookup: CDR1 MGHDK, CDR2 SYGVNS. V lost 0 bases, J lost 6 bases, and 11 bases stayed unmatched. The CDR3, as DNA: TGTGCCAGCAGTGAATATAAATTGTCTAGCGGGGGCCCCGAGCAGTACTTC. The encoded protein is CASSEYKLSSGGPEQYF.

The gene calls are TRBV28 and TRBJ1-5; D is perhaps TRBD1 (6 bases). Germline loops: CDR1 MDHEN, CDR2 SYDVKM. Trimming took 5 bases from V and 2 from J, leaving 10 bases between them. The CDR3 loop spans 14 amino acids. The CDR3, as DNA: TGTGCCAGCAGTGGCAGGGGAGGCAATCAGCCCCAGCATTTT. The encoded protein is CASSGRGGNQPQHF. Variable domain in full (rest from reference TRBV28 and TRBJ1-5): DVKVTQSSRYLVKRTGEKVFLECVQDMDHENMFWYRQDPGLGLRLIYFSYDVKMKEKGDIPEGYSVSREKKERFSLILESASTNQTSMYLCASSGRGGNQPQHFGDGTRLSIL.

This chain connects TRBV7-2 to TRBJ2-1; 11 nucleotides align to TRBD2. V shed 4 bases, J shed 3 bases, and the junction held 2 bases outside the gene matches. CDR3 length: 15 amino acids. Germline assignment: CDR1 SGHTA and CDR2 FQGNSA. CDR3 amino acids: CASSWTSGYYNEQFF. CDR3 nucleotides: TGTGCCAGCAGCTGGACTAGCGGGTACTACAATGAGCAGTTCTTC.

The DNA of the CDR3 is TGCGCCAGCAGTGAGGGCTTGTGGCAGGGGCAATCCTACGAGCAGTACTTC. This encodes CASSEGLWQGQSYEQYF. This chain connects TRBV10-1 to TRBJ2-7, with D possibly being TRBD1 (6 bases). V was shortened by 2 bases and J by 1 base, with 18 bases between the two germline ends. The CDR3 contains 17 residues. Germline V lookup: CDR1 WNHNN, CDR2 SYGVQD (reference sequence).

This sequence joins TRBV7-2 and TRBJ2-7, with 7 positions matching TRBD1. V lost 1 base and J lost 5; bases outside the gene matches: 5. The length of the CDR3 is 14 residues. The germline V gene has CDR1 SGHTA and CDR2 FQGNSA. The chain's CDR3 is CASSLGQGPDEQYF. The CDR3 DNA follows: TGTGCCAGCAGCTTAGGACAGGGCCCCGACGAGCAGTACTTC.

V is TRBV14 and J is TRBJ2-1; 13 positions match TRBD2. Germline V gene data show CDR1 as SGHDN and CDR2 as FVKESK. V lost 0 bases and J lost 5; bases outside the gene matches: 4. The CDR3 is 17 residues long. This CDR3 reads CASSQEFGTSGDNEQFF. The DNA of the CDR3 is TGTGCCAGCAGCCAAGAATTTGGGACTAGCGGGGACAATGAGCAGTTCTTC.

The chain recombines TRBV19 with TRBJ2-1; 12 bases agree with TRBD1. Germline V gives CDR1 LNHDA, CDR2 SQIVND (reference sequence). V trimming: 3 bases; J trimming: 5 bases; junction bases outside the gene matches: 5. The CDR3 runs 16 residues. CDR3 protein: CASSMGQGARHNEQFF. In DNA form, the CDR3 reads TGTGCCAGTAGTATGGGACAGGGGGCGCGTCACAATGAGCAGTTCTTC.

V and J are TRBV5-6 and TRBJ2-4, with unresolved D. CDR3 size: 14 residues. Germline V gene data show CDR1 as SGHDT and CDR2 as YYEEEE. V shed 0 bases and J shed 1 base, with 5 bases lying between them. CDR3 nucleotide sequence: TGTGCCAGCAGCTTGGGGTTTGCCAAAAACATTCAGTACTTC. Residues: CASSLGFAKNIQYF.

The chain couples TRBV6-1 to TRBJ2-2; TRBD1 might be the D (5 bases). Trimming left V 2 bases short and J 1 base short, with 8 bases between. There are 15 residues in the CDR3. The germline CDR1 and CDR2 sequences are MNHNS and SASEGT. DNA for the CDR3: TGTGCCAGCAGTGAACTTAGGGGGAACACCGGGGAGCTGTTTTTT. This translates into CASSELRGNTGELFF.